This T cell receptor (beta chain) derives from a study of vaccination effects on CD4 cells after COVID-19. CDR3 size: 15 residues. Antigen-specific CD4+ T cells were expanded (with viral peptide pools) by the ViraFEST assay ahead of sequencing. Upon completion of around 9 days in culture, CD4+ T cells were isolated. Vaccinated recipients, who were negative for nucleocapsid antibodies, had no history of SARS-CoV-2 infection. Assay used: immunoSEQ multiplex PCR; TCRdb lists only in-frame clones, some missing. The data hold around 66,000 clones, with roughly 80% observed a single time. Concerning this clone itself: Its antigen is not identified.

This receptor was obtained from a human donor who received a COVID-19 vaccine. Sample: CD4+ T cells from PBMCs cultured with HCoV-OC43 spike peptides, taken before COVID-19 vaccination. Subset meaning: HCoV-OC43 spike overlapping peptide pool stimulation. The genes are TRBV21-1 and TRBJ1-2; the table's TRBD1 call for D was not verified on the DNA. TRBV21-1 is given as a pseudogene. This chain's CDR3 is CASSDDRDLNYGYTF. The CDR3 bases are TGTGCCAGCAGCGATGACAGAGACCTAAACTATGGCTACACCTTC.